This TCR beta chain emerged from a study of blood T cell repertoires in COVID-19. This clone has only a few counts. Under the authors' procedure: Amplifying reference gene primers gave estimates of nucleated cell counts. Sequencing was performed with immunoSEQ multiplex PCR; in TCRdb, only in-frame clones are kept and a portion is missing. D and trimming were read from the DNA, whereas the V and J calls and clone size are those reported in that table. The sample has 200,000 to 250,000 clones, roughly four fifths seen once; the top ten hold 8.9%. The clonotype comes from a man older than 75 with acute or convalescent COVID-19. Sequencing used peripheral blood.

CDR3 protein: CASSIALGGSGGTLAKQFF. In nucleotides, the CDR3 is TGTGCCAGTAGTATAGCCCTCGGGGGTAGCGGGGGGACCTTAGCGAAGCAGTTCTTC. The J gene is TRBJ2-1, the V gene TRBV19; TRBD2 aligns across 10 bases. The trim removed 1 base at V and 11 bases at J, leaving 20 bases unmatched. This CDR3 region has 19 residues. The germline V gene has CDR1 LNHDA and CDR2 SQIVND (reference sequence).